The 25 T cell receptor beta chains below all came from one sample that was sequenced in a study of T cell responses to AZD1222 COVID-19 vaccine. The table came from immunoSEQ multiplex PCR; TCRdb's copy has only in-frame clones and leaves some out. This table holds about 86,000 clones, 70% to 90% found once. The sequences come from peripheral blood, collected on day 0 of AZD1222 vaccination. The receptors stem from an adult in good health.

The gene calls are TRBV4-3 and TRBJ1-4; 8 positions match TRBD1. Germline V gene sequence: CDR1 LGHNA, CDR2 YSLEER. The CDR3 is 17 amino acids. J lost 3 bases, V lost 0 bases, and 6 bases had no gene match. In DNA form, the CDR3 reads TGCGCCAGCAGCCAAGATTTGGGGACAGGCCCTAATGAAAAACTGTTTTTT. It yields the protein CASSQDLGTGPNEKLFF.

The chain employs TRBV6-2 or TRBV6-3 and TRBJ2-7; D is perhaps TRBD1 (6 bases). Deletions cut 0 bases from V and 6 bases from J, with 18 bases between. The CDR3 has 16 amino acids. Germline CDR1 MNHEY, CDR2 SVGEGT. The CDR3 coding sequence is TGTGCCAGCAGTTACTCGTCGGCAGTGGAAGGGGGCGAGCAGTACTTC. This translates into CASSYSSAVEGGEQYF.

This rearrangement joins TRBV7-9 to TRBJ2-1; TRBD1 is a possible D gene (5 bases). CDR3 length equals 14 residues. V lost 4 bases to trimming and J lost 12 bases, with 19 bases between them. Germline values: CDR1 SEHNR, CDR2 FQNEAQ (reference sequence). CDR3 sequence: CASSSQGLRQWQFF. In DNA form, the CDR3 reads TGTGCCAGCAGCTCCCAGGGTCTTAGGCAATGGCAGTTCTTC.

V and J are TRBV5-4 and TRBJ2-1; D ambiguous. Deletions cut 2 bases from V and 9 bases from J, with 18 bases between. The CDR3 extends over 15 amino acids. Germline V gene data show CDR1 as SGHNT and CDR2 as YYREEE (reference sequence). In nucleotides, the CDR3 is TGTGCCAGCAGCTTCGGTGGGGTAACTACTCGTGAGCAGTTCTTC. Protein sequence: CASSFGGVTTREQFF.

V gene TRBV29-1 combines with J gene TRBJ2-7, with 7 bases matching TRBD2. V was clipped by 6 bases and J by 0 bases; unmatched bases: 5. The germline CDR1 and CDR2 sequences are SQVTM and ANQGSEA. This CDR3 region has 13 residues. CDR3 region: CSVWGGSSYEQYF. The CDR3 DNA reads as TGCAGCGTATGGGGAGGGAGCTCCTACGAGCAGTACTTC.

J is TRBJ1-4 and V is TRBV18, with D uncertain. V shed 2 bases and J shed 8 bases, with 9 bases lying between them. CDR1 KGHSH and CDR2 LQKENI come from the germline V gene. This CDR3 has 13 residues. DNA of the CDR3: TGTGCCAGCTCACCAGGGGTAGGGGAAAAACTGTTTTTT. Its translation is CASSPGVGEKLFF.

The chain links TRBV4-1 to TRBJ1-6; 7 positions match TRBD1. From germline, CDR1 is MGHRA and CDR2 YSYEKL. CDR3 size: 15 residues. V shed 1 base, J shed 8 bases, and the junction held 5 bases outside the gene matches. CDR3 coding DNA: TGCGCCAGCAGCCAAGCCAGGGGGTCGGATTCACCCCTCCACTTT. This encodes CASSQARGSDSPLHF.

DNA of the CDR3: TGCGCCAGCCAGGGGGCCCTGAACACTGAAGCTTTCTTT. As protein: CASQGALNTEAFF. The chain employs TRBV10-1 and TRBJ1-1; 8 positions agree with TRBD1. With 8 bases clipped from V and 0 bases from J, the junction kept 2 bases outside the gene matches. From germline, CDR1 is WNHNN and CDR2 SYGVQD (reference sequence). The CDR3 is 13 amino acids.

This sequence joins TRBV3-1 (or the pseudogene TRBV3-2) and TRBJ2-7; D gene unclear. Germline lookup yields CDR1 LGHDT and CDR2 YNNKEL (reference sequence). V lost 3 bases and J lost 2, with 20 bases in between. The CDR3 contains 17 residues. The CDR3 DNA is TGTGCCAGCAGCCACCCGACTTCTGTCCGCACAACCTACGAGCAGTACTTC. It specifies CASSHPTSVRTTYEQYF.

The gene calls are TRBV19 and TRBJ1-2, with 7 positions matching TRBD1. Germline CDR1 is LNHDA and CDR2 is SQIVND (reference sequence). This CDR3 comprises 15 residues. J was trimmed by 3 bases and V by 6 bases; bases with no gene match: 10. This chain's CDR3 is CASRTPSTGYYGYTF. CDR3 in DNA: TGTGCCAGTAGGACCCCCTCGACAGGGTACTATGGCTACACCTTC.

The gene calls are TRBV19 and TRBJ2-7; TRBD1 agrees at 10 bases. CDR3 length: 13 amino acids. CDR1 is LNHDA, CDR2 SQIVND, per germline (reference sequence). V lost 6 bases to trimming and J lost 3 bases; unmatched junction nucleotides: 2. CDR3 DNA sequence: TGTGCCAGTAGAAGGACAGGGGGCTACGAGCAGTACTTC. It is translated as CASRRTGGYEQYF.

V is TRBV5-4 and J is TRBJ2-2; D is uncertain. The V end lost 4 bases, the J end lost 2 bases, and 18 bases lay between the germline ends. This CDR3 has 17 residues. Germline CDR1 SGHNT, CDR2 YYREEE (reference sequence). Here the CDR3 DNA reads TGTGCCAGCAGCCTACTCGGCCACGGAACAAACACCGGGGAGCTGTTTTTT. Encoded protein: CASSLLGHGTNTGELFF.

The chain employs TRBV7-3 and TRBJ2-1, with a weak D call TRBD2 (6 bases). The CDR3 is 14 amino acids. Trimming left V 1 base short and J 4 bases short, with 8 bases between. Germline V gene sequence: CDR1 SGHTA, CDR2 FQGTGA. The CDR3, as DNA: TGTGCCAGCAGCTTAAGCGGGGAATACAATGAGCAGTTCTTC. Protein product: CASSLSGEYNEQFF.

As for this clone: The sample holds other DNA sequences that translate to the same CDR3. The V call is TRBV10-2, the J call TRBJ2-7; D gene unclear. The length of the CDR3 is 12 residues. Germline V gene lookup returns CDR1 WSHSY and CDR2 SAAADI. The V and J ends lost 0 bases and 4 bases respectively, with 4 bases between them. CDR3 sequence: CASSESGYEQYF. The CDR3 DNA is TGCGCCAGCAGTGAGTCGGGGTACGAGCAGTACTTC.

The chain carries TRBV29-1 and TRBJ2-1; D is possibly TRBD1 or TRBD2 (7 bases each). The CDR3 length is 17 residues. Germline V CDR1 and CDR2: SQVTM, ANQGSEA. The germline V and J ends were trimmed by 6 bases and 9 bases, with 30 bases remaining between them. The CDR3 region has the DNA TGCAGCGTAGTGTTGGGACACAGGGGAGGGTCCACAGGTGAGCAGTTCTTC. Translated: CSVVLGHRGGSTGEQFF.

The chain recombines TRBV27 with TRBJ2-7, with TRBD1 matching over 11 bases. Germline assignment: CDR1 MNHEY and CDR2 SMNVEV (reference sequence). J gave up 2 bases and V 2 bases, and 14 bases lay outside the gene matches. The CDR3 runs to 19 residues. CDR3 bases: TGTGCCAGCAGTTTAAAGGACAGGGGGCGCAAAACAGACCCCTACGAGCAGTACTTC. It translates to CASSLKDRGRKTDPYEQYF.

CDR3 sequence: CASSSLTGSNQPQHF. As DNA, the CDR3 is TGTGCCAGCAGTTCCCTGACAGGGAGCAATCAGCCCCAGCATTTT. The V gene is TRBV6-5, the J gene TRBJ1-5; 7 bases are shared with TRBD1. The germline V gene encodes CDR1 MNHEY and CDR2 SVGAGI. The length of the CDR3 is 15 residues. V trimming: 4 bases; J trimming: 1 base; junction bases outside the gene matches: 4.

The chain couples TRBV7-9 to TRBJ2-5; the D gene is possibly TRBD2 (6 bases). In germline, CDR1 is SEHNR, CDR2 FQNEAQ (reference sequence). V was trimmed by 2 bases and J by 5 bases, leaving 9 bases between them. The CDR3 runs to 13 residues. CDR3 loop: CASSLYGGETQYF. CDR3 bases: TGTGCCAGCAGCTTATATGGAGGGGAGACCCAGTACTTC.

This chain joins TRBV3-1 (or the pseudogene TRBV3-2) and TRBJ2-7; tentatively, D is TRBD1 or TRBD2 (7 bases each). Per germline, CDR1 LGHDT and CDR2 YNNKEL (reference sequence). The CDR3 contains 14 residues. V lost 3 bases and J lost 6, with 15 bases in between. In DNA form, the CDR3 reads TGTGCCAGCAGCCAGCAACAGGGGAGGGGCGAGCAGTACTTC. Amino acid sequence: CASSQQQGRGEQYF.

This chain uses TRBV30 with TRBJ1-2, with a weak D call TRBD1 (6 bases). V lost 5 bases and J 7 bases, leaving 11 bases between the germline ends. CDR3 length: 11 amino acids. Germline loops: CDR1 GTSNPN, CDR2 SVGIG (reference sequence). CDR3: CAWDPGAGYTF. In DNA form, the CDR3 reads TGTGCCTGGGACCCAGGGGCTGGCTACACCTTC.

The V call is TRBV9, the J call TRBJ2-5; 13 bases agree with TRBD2. CDR1 SGDLS and CDR2 YYNGEE come from the germline V gene. The J segment lost 4 bases and the V segment lost 4 bases, leaving 7 bases of the junction unmatched. This CDR3 contains 16 residues. The CDR3 coding sequence is TGTGCCAGCAGCCAAGGACTAGCGGGAGTCCCAGAGACCCAGTACTTC. Residues: CASSQGLAGVPETQYF.

The chain employs TRBV5-8 and TRBJ2-3; 8 positions agree with TRBD2. CDR1 SGHTS and CDR2 YDEGEE come from the germline V gene. J was trimmed by 4 bases and V by 7 bases; bases with no gene match: 5. The CDR3 extends over 13 amino acids. The CDR3 is CASGAGGADTQYF. The CDR3 region has the DNA TGTGCCAGCGGCGCGGGAGGCGCAGATACGCAGTATTTT. Full variable domain (missing parts from reference TRBV5-8 and TRBJ2-3): EAGVTQSPTHLIKTRGQQATLRCSPISGHTSVYWYQQALGLGLQFLLWYDEGEERNRGNFPPRFSGRQFPNYSSELNVNALELEDSALYLCASGAGGADTQYFGPGTRLTVL.

The rearrangement links TRBV18 to TRBJ1-5; D perhaps matches TRBD1 (5 bases). The CDR3 sequence is 19 residues long. CDR1 is KGHSH, CDR2 LQKENI, per germline. The germline V and J ends were trimmed by 3 bases and 0 bases, with 21 bases remaining between them. CDR3 residues: CASSPNRGSARNSNQPQHF. In DNA, the CDR3 is TGTGCCAGCTCACCTAACCGGGGCTCCGCCCGTAATAGCAATCAGCCCCAGCATTTT.

The genes are TRBV11-1 and TRBJ2-1; 7 bases are a match to TRBD2. The J segment lost 6 bases and the V segment lost 5 bases, leaving 7 bases of the junction unmatched. Germline lookup yields CDR1 SGHAT and CDR2 FQDESV (reference sequence). The CDR3 is made up of 14 amino acids. The CDR3 sequence is CASSPTWGGNEQFF. Here the CDR3 DNA reads TGTGCCAGCAGCCCGACGTGGGGGGGCAATGAGCAGTTCTTC.

The genes are TRBV5-1 and TRBJ2-1; D is unclear. The CDR3 length is 14 residues. The V gene lost 5 bases and the J gene lost 4 bases, with 13 bases spanning the gap. Germline lookup yields CDR1 SGHRS and CDR2 YFSETQ. DNA for the CDR3: TGCGCCAGCAGGCTGACACAGCCGTACAATGAGCAGTTCTTC. Amino acid sequence: CASRLTQPYNEQFF.